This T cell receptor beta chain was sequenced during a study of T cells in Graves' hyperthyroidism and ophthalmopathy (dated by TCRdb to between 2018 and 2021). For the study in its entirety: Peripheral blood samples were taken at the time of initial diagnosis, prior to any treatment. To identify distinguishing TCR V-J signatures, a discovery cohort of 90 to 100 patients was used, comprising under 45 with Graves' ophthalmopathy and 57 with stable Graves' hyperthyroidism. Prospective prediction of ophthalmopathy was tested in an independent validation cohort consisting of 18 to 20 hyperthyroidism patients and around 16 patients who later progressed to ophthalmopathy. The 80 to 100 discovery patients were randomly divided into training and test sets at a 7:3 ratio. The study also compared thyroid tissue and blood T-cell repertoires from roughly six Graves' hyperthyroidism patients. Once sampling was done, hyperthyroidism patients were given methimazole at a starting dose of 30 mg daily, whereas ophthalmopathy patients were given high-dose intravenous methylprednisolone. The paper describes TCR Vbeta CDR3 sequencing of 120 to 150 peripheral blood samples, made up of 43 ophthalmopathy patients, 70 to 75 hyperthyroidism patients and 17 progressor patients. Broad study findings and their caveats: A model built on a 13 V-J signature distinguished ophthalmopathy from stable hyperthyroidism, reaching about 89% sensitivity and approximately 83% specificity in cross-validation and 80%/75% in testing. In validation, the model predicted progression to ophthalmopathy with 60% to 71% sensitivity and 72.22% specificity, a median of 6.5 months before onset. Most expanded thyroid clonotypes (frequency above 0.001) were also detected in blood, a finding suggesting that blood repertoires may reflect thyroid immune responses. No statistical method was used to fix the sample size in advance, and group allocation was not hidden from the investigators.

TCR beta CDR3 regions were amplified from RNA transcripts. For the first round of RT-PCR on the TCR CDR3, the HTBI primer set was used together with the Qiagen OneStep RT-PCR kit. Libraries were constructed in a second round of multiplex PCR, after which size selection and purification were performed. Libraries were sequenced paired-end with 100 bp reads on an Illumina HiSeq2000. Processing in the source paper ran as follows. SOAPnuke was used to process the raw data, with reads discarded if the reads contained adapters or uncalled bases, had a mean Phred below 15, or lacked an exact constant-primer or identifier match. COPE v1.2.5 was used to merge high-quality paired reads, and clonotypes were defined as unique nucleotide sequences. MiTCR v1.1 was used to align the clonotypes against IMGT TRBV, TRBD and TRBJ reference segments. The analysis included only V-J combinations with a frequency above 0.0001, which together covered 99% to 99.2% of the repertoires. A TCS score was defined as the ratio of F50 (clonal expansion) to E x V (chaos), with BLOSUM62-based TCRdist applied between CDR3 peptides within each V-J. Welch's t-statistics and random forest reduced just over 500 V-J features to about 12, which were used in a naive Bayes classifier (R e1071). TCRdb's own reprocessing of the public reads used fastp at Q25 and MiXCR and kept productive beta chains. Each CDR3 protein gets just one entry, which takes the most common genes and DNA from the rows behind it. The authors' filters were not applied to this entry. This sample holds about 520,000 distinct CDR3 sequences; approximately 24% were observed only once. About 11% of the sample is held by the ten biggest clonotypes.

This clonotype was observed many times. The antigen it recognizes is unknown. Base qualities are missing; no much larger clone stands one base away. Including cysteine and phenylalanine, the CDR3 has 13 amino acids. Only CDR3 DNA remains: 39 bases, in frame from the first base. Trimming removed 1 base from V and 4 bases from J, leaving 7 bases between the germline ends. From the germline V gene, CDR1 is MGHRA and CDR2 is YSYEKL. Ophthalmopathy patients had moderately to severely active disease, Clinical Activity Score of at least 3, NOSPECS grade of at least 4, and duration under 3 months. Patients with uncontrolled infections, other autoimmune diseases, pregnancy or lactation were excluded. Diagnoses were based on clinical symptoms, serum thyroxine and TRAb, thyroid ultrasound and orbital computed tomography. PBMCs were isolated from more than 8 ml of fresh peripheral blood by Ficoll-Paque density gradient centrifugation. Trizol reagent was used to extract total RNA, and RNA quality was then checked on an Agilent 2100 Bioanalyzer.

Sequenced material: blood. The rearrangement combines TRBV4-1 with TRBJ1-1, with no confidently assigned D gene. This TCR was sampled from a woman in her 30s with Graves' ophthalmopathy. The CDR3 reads CASSQVSGTEAFF. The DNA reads TGCGCCAGCAGCCAAGTATCGGGCACTGAAGCTTTCTTT.